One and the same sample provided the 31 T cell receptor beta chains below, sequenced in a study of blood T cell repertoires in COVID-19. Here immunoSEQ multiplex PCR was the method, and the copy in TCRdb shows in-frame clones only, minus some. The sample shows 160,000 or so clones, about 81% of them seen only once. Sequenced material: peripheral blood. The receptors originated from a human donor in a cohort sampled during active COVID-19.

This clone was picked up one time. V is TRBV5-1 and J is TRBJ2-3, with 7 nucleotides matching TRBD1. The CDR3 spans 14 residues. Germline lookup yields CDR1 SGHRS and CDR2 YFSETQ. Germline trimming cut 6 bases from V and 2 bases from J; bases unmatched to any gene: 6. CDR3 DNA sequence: TGCGCCAGCAACTTTGGACAGGCCACAGATACGCAGTATTTT. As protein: CASNFGQATDTQYF.

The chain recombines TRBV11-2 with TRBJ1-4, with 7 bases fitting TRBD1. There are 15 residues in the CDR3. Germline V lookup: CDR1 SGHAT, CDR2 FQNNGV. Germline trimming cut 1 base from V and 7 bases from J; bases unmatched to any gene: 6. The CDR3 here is CASSLGTGEAEKLFF. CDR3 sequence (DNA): TGTGCCAGCAGCTTAGGAACAGGGGAAGCTGAAAAACTGTTTTTT.

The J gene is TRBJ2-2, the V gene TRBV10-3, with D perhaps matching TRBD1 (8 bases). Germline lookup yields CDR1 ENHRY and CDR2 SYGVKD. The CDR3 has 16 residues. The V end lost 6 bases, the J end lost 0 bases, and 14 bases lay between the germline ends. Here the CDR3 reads CAIRTGGTTNTGELFF. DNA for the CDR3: TGTGCCATCAGAACAGGGGGGACTACGAACACCGGGGAGCTGTTTTTT.

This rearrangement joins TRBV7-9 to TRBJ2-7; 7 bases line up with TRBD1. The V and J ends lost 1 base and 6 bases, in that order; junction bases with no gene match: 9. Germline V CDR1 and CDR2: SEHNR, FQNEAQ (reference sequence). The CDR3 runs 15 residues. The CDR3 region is CASSLGPTGLGEQYF. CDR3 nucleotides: TGTGCCAGCAGCTTAGGCCCGACAGGGTTGGGCGAGCAGTACTTC. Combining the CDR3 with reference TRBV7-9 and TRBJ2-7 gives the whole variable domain DTGVSQNPRHKITKRGQNVTFRCDPISEHNRLYWYRQTLGQGPEFLTYFQNEAQLEKSRLLSDRFSAERPKGSFSTLEIQRTEQGDSAMYLCASSLGPTGLGEQYFGPGTRLTVT.

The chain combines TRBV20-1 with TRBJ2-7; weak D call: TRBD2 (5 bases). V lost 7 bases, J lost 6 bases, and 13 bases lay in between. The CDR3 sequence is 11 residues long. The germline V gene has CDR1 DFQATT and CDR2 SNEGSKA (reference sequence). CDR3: CSGYTRGEQYF. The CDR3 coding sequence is TGCAGTGGGTATACTCGGGGCGAGCAGTACTTC.

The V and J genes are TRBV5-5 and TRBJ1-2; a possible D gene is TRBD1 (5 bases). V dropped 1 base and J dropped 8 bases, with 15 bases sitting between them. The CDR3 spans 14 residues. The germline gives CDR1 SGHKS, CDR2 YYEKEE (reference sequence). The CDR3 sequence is CASSLQSGLGGYTF. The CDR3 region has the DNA TGTGCCAGCAGCTTGCAGTCAGGGTTGGGGGGCTACACCTTC.

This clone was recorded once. CDR3: CASSAPGTSGRGTDTQYF. The CDR3 bases are TGTGCCAGCAGCGCACCCGGGACTAGCGGGCGAGGGACAGATACGCAGTATTTT. The gene calls are TRBV9 and TRBJ2-3; 12 bases are shared with TRBD2. Germline CDR1 is SGDLS and CDR2 is YYNGEE. Germline trimming cut 3 bases from V and 3 bases from J; bases unmatched to any gene: 11. The CDR3 totals 18 residues.

The CDR3 reads CASSTRGGRVSNQPQHF. In nucleotides, the CDR3 is TGTGCCAGCAGCACCCGAGGGGGTAGGGTTAGCAATCAGCCCCAGCATTTT. The genes are TRBV11-2 and TRBJ1-5; tentative D call: TRBD1 (6 bases). CDR1 and CDR2 from the germline V gene are SGHAT and FQNNGV. V lost 5 bases, J lost 0 bases, and 17 bases lay in between. The CDR3 spans 17 residues.

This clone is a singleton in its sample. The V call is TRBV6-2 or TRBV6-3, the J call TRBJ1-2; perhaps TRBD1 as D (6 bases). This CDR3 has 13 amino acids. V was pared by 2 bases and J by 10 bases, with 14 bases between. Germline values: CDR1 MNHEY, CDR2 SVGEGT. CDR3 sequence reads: CASSYNTGGDYTF. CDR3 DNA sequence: TGTGCCAGCAGTTACAACACGGGGGGCGACTACACCTTC.

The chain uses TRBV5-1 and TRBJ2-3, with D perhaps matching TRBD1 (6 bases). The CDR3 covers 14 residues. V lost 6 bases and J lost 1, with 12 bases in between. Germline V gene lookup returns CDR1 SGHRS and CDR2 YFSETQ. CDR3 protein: CASMWGPGTDTQYF. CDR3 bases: TGCGCCAGCATGTGGGGGCCGGGCACAGATACGCAGTATTTT.

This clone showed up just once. The CDR3 coding sequence is TGTGCCTGGAGGTGGAAGTTGGGGGGATACACCTTC. Translating gives CAWRWKLGGYTF. The V call is TRBV30, the J call TRBJ1-2; D perhaps matches TRBD1 (5 bases). V lost 3 bases to trimming and J lost 11 bases, with 16 bases between them. Germline CDR1 reads GTSNPN; CDR2 reads SVGIG (reference sequence). The CDR3 spans 12 residues.

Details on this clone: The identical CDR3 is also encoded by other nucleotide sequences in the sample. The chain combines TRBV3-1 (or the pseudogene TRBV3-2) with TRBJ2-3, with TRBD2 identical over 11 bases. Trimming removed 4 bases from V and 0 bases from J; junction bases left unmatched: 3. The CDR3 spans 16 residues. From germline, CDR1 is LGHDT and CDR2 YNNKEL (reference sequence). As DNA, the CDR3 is TGTGCCAGCAGCCCGCTAGCGGGGGGTAGCACAGATACGCAGTATTTT. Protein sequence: CASSPLAGGSTDTQYF.

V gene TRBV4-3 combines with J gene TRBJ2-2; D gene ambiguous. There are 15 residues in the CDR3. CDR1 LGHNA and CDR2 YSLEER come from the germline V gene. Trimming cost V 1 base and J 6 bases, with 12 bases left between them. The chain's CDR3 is CASSQAQDLSGELFF. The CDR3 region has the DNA TGCGCCAGCAGCCAAGCTCAGGATCTATCCGGGGAGCTGTTTTTT.

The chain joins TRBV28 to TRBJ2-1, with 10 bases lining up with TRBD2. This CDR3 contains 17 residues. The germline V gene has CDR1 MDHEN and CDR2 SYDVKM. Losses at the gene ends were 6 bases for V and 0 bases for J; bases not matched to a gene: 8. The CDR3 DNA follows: TGTGCCAGCAGGACTAGGACTAGCGGTGGCTCCTACAATGAGCAGTTCTTC. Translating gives CASRTRTSGGSYNEQFF.

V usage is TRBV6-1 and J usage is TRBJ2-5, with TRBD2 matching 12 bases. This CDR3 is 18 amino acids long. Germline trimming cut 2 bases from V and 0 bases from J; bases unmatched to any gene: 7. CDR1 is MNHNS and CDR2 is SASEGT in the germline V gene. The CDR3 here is CASSERLAGGPYQETQYF. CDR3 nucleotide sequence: TGTGCCAGCAGTGAAAGGCTAGCGGGGGGGCCGTACCAAGAGACCCAGTACTTC.

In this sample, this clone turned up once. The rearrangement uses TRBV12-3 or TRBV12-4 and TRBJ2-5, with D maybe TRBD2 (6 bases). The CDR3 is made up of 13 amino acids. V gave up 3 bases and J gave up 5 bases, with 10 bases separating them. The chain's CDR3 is CASSFWGEETQYF. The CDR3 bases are TGTGCCAGCAGTTTTTGGGGGGAGGAGACCCAGTACTTC.

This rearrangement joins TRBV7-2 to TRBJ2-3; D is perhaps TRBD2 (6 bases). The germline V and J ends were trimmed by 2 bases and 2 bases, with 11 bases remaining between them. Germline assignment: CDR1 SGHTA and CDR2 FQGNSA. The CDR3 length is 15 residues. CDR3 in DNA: TGTGCCAGCAGCTTACGGAGGGCGGACACAGATACGCAGTATTTT. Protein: CASSLRRADTDTQYF.

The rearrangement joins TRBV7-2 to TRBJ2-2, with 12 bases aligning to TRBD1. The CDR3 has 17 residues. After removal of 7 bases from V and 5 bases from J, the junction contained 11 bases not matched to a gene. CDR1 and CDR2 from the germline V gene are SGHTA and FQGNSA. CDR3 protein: CASIPAPGQGATGELFF. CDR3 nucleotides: TGTGCCAGCATTCCGGCACCGGGACAGGGGGCAACCGGGGAGCTGTTTTTT. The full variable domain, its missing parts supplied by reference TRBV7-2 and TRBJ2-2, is GAGVSQSPSNKVTEKGKDVELRCDPISGHTALYWYRQSLGQGLEFLIYFQGNSAPDKSGLPSDRFSAERTGGSVSTLTIQRTQQEDSAVYLCASIPAPGQGATGELFFGEGSRLTVL.

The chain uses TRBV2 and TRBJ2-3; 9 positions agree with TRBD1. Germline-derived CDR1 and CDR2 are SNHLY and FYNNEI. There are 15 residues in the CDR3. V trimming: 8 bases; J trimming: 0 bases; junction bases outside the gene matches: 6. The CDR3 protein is CASAEDRGSTDTQYF. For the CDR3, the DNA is TGTGCCAGCGCCGAGGACAGGGGTAGCACAGATACGCAGTATTTT.

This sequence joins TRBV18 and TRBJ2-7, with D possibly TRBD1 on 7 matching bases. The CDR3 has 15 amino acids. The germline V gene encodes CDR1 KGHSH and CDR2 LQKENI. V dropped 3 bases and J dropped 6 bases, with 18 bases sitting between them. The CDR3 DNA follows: TGTGCCAGCTCACCGAACAGGGGAGCGGAGGGCGAGCAGTACTTC. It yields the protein CASSPNRGAEGEQYF.

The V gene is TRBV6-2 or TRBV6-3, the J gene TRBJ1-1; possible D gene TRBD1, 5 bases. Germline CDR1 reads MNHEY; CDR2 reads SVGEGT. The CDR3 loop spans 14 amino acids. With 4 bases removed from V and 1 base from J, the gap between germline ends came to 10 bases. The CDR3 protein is CASSWRGTNTEAFF. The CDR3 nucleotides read TGTGCCAGCAGTTGGAGGGGAACGAACACTGAAGCTTTCTTT.

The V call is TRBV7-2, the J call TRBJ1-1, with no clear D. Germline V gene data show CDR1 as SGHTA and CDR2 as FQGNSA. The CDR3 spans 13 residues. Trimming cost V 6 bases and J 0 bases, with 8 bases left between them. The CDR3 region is CASRVQLNTEAFF. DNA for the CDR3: TGTGCCAGCAGAGTACAGTTGAACACTGAAGCTTTCTTT. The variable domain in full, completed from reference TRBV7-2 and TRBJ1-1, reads GAGVSQSPSNKVTEKGKDVELRCDPISGHTALYWYRQSLGQGLEFLIYFQGNSAPDKSGLPSDRFSAERTGGSVSTLTIQRTQQEDSAVYLCASRVQLNTEAFFGQGTRLTVV.

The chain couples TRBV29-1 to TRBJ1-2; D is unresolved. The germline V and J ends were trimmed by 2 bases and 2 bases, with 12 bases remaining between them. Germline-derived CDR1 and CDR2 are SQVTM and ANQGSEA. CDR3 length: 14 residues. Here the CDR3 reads CSVETFSVNYGYTF. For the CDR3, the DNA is TGCAGCGTTGAAACGTTCAGCGTAAACTATGGCTACACCTTC.

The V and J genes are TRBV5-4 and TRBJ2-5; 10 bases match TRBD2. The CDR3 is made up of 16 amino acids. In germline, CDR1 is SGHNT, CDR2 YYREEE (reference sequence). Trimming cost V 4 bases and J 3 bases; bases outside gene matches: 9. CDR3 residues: CASSALRSGGEETQYF. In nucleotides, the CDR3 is TGTGCCAGCAGCGCCCTTCGAAGCGGGGGGGAAGAGACCCAGTACTTC. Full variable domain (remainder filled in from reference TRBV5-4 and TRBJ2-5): ETGVTQSPTHLIKTRGQQVTLRCSSQSGHNTVSWYQQALGQGPQFIFQYYREEENGRGNFPPRFSGLQFPNYSSELNVNALELDDSALYLCASSALRSGGEETQYFGPGTRLLVL.

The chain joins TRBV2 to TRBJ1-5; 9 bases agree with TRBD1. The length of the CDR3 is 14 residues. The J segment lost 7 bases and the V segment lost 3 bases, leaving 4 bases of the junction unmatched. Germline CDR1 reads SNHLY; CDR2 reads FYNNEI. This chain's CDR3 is CASSDDRGNQPQHF. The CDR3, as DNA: TGTGCCAGCAGTGATGACAGGGGGAACCAGCCCCAGCATTTT.

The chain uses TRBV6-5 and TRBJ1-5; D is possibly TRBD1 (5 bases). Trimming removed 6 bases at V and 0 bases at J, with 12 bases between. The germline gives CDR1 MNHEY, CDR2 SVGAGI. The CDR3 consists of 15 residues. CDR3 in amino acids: CASSQTAFSNQPQHF. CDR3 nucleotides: TGTGCCAGCAGCCAGACAGCCTTTAGCAATCAGCCCCAGCATTTT.

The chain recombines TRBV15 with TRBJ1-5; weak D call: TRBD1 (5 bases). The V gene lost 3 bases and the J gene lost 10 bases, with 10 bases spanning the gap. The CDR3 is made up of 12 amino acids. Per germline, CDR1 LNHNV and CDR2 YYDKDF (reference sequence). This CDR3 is CATSSRDSPQHF. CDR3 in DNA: TGTGCCACCAGCAGTCGAGACAGCCCCCAGCATTTT. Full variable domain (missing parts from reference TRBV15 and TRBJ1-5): DAMVIQNPRYQVTQFGKPVTLSCSQTLNHNVMYWYQQKSSQAPKLLFHYYDKDFNNEADTPDNFQSRRPNTSFCFLDIRSPGLGDTAMYLCATSSRDSPQHFGDGTRLSIL.

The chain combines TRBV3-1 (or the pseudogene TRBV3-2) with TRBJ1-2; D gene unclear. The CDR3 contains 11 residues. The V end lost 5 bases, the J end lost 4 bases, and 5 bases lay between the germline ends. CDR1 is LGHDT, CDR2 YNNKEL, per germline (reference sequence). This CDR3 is CASSESYGYTF. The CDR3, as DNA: TGTGCCAGCAGCGAGTCCTATGGCTACACCTTC.

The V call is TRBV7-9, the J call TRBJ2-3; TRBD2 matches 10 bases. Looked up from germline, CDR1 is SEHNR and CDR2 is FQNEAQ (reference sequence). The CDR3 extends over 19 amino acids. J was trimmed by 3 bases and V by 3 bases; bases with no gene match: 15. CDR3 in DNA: TGTGCCAGCAGCTTCCCCGCAGGAGCGGGAGGGCTTTTTACAGATACGCAGTATTTT. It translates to CASSFPAGAGGLFTDTQYF.

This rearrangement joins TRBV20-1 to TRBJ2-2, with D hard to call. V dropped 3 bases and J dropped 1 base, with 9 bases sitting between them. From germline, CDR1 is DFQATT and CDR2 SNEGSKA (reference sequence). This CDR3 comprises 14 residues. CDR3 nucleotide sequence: TGCAGTGCTAGTCGAGACAAGAACACCGGGGAGCTGTTTTTT. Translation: CSASRDKNTGELFF.

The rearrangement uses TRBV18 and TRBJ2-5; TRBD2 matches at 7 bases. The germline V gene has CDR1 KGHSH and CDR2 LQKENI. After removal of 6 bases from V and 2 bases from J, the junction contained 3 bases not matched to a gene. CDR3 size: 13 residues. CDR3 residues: CASSASGQETQYF. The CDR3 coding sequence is TGTGCCAGCTCGGCTAGCGGTCAAGAGACCCAGTACTTC.